This TCR beta chain comes out of a study of a mutant IDH1 vaccine in newly diagnosed glioma. Study-wide context: Among treated patients, about 60% were male and around 40% female, and mean age was approximately 43 years.

V was clipped by 2 bases and J by 2 bases, with 7 bases between them. The CDR3 is made up of 13 amino acids. Germline V gene data show CDR1 as MNHNY and CDR2 as SVGAGI (reference sequence). Measured with immunoSEQ multiplex PCR; TCRdb has only the in-frame clones, and not every one. This table holds about 40,000 clones, roughly 84% found once. For this clone: Its specificity is unknown.

Indicated time point: week 11, during vaccination. Vaccine doses each comprised 300 ug of mutant IDH1 20-mer peptide, with topical imiquimod. The chain couples TRBV6-6 to TRBJ2-7; perhaps TRBD1 as D (5 bases). This sample comprised PBMCs, obtained from a glioma patient whose treatment included an IDH1 peptide vaccine. The clonotype originates from a man aged 35 to 55 with glioma. The CDR3 DNA reads as TGTGCCAGCAGTTACGACAGTACCTACGAGCAGTACTTC. Translation: CASSYDSTYEQYF.